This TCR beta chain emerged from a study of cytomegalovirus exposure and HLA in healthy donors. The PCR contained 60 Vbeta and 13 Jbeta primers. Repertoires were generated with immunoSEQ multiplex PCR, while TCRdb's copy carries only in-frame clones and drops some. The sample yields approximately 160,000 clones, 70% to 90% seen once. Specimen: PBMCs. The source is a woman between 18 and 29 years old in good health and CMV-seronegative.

The chain's CDR3 is CASSEGDRGEVSEAFF. In nucleotides, the CDR3 is TGTGCCAGCAGTGAGGGGGACAGGGGAGAGGTTTCTGAAGCTTTCTTT. V gene TRBV6-4 combines with J gene TRBJ1-1; 10 nucleotides line up with TRBD1. This CDR3 spans 16 amino acids. CDR1 is MRHNA and CDR2 is SNTAGT in the germline V gene. The junction had 10 bases not matched to a gene; V was cut back by 3 bases and J by 6 bases.